The TCR beta chain under discussion was sequenced for a study of blood T cell repertoires in COVID-19. Trimming stripped 3 bases from V and 5 bases from J, with 10 bases between. Germline V gene sequence: CDR1 DFQATT, CDR2 SNEGSKA (reference sequence). The CDR3 is made up of 12 amino acids. This table comes from immunoSEQ multiplex PCR, and its TCRdb copy is limited to in-frame clones, with some not included. This sample has 200,000 to 300,000 clones; about 90% occur once, and the top ten carry roughly 3.3%. The chain carries TRBV20-1 and TRBJ1-1; the D is unclear. This receptor was identified in a woman in her forties with acute COVID-19. Sequencing was carried out using PBMCs or T cells enriched from blood (not recorded which). CDR3: CSASLVRTEAFF. The CDR3 DNA reads TGCAGTGCTAGTTTGGTGCGTACTGAAGCTTTCTTT.